One and the same sample provided the 8 T cell receptor beta chains below, sequenced in a study of CD8+ T cells in alopecia areata. RNA was isolated and reverse transcribed to cDNA, the sequencing template. Measured with immunoSEQ multiplex PCR; TCRdb has only the in-frame clones, and not every one. The table includes roughly 250,000 clones, 60% detected once. Sample treatment: oral pan-JAK inhibitor, 5-10 mg twice daily. The specimen was CD4+ T cells sorted from blood, collected around week 53, from a patient treated with tofacitinib. The receptors originated from a human donor with alopecia areata.

V usage is TRBV7-8 and J usage is TRBJ2-2; 9 bases align to TRBD1. Germline trimming cut 8 bases from V and 6 bases from J; bases unmatched to any gene: 7. The CDR3 runs to 14 residues. Germline assignment: CDR1 SGHVS and CDR2 FQNEAQ. The CDR3 region has the DNA TGTGCCAGCTACCGGACAGGGGTCCCCGGGGAGCTGTTTTTT. Translating it yields CASYRTGVPGELFF.

The rearrangement links TRBV7-3 to TRBJ2-3, with a weak D call TRBD1 (6 bases). V was clipped by 3 bases and J by 0 bases, with 10 bases between them. Germline CDR1 is SGHTA and CDR2 is FQGTGA. The CDR3 runs 15 residues. The CDR3 reads CASSFGQGSTDTQYF. CDR3 DNA: TGTGCCAGCAGCTTCGGTCAGGGGAGCACAGATACGCAGTATTTT.

V is TRBV11-2 and J is TRBJ1-4; D gene ambiguous. The CDR3 is 15 amino acids. Germline assignment: CDR1 SGHAT and CDR2 FQNNGV. V lost 2 bases and J lost 11, with 18 bases in between. The CDR3 sequence: CASSLSAAAAGKLFF. In nucleotides, the CDR3 is TGTGCCAGCAGCTTAAGCGCCGCGGCCGCCGGGAAACTGTTTTTT.

In its sample, this clone was seen a few times. The chain employs TRBV15 and TRBJ2-1; TRBD1 agrees at 8 bases. The J segment lost 5 bases and the V segment lost 4 bases, leaving 4 bases of the junction unmatched. CDR1 and CDR2 (germline): LNHNV, YYDKDF (reference sequence). The CDR3 spans 14 residues. The CDR3 is CATSKRQGNNEQFF. CDR3 DNA sequence: TGTGCCACCAGCAAAAGACAGGGGAACAATGAGCAGTTCTTC. The whole variable domain, filled in from reference TRBV15 and TRBJ2-1, reads DAMVIQNPRYQVTQFGKPVTLSCSQTLNHNVMYWYQQKSSQAPKLLFHYYDKDFNNEADTPDNFQSRRPNTSFCFLDIRSPGLGDTAMYLCATSKRQGNNEQFFGPGTRLTVL.

This rearrangement joins TRBV5-4 to TRBJ2-5; the D gene is possibly TRBD2 (6 bases). Germline lookup yields CDR1 SGHNT and CDR2 YYREEE (reference sequence). V lost 5 bases, J lost 4 bases, and 18 bases lay in between. This CDR3 comprises 15 residues. The DNA of the CDR3 is TGTGCCAGCAGGTCCGGGGGACGAGATGGAGAGACCCAGTACTTC. Protein product: CASRSGGRDGETQYF.

J is TRBJ2-2 and V is TRBV6-5; 11 bases line up with TRBD2. Germline CDR1 reads MNHEY; CDR2 reads SVGAGI. J was trimmed by 4 bases and V by 6 bases; bases with no gene match: 4. This CDR3 region has 15 residues. The CDR3 DNA is TGTGCCAGCAGACATCTAGCGGGGGGCACCGGGGAGCTGTTTTTT. This translates into CASRHLAGGTGELFF.

The chain carries TRBV9 and TRBJ2-1; perhaps TRBD2 as D (5 bases). Germline V CDR1 and CDR2: SGDLS, YYNGEE. The CDR3 runs 15 residues. V lost 4 bases and J 0 bases, leaving 11 bases between the germline ends. The CDR3 loop reads CASSLLRGSYNEQFF. The CDR3 DNA follows: TGTGCCAGCAGCTTGCTCCGGGGCTCCTACAATGAGCAGTTCTTC.

The rearrangement joins TRBV10-3 to TRBJ2-7; possible D gene TRBD1, 6 bases. The CDR3 loop spans 14 amino acids. CDR1 is ENHRY, CDR2 SYGVKD, per germline. With 10 bases removed from V and 3 bases from J, the gap between germline ends came to 19 bases. The CDR3 region is CATASRGGNYEQYF. The CDR3 nucleotides are TGTGCCACCGCCTCCAGGGGCGGTAACTACGAGCAGTACTTC.